The 23 T cell receptor beta chains given below trace back to one sample, sequenced in a study of CD8+ T cells in alopecia areata. Extracted from the samples, RNA was reverse transcribed into cDNA to serve as the sequencing template. The assay was immunoSEQ multiplex PCR, and TCRdb's table has in-frame clones only and misses some. The sample includes 150,000 to 190,000 clones, about 51% of them seen just once. This specimen consisted of CD8+ T cells sorted from blood, obtained at week 0. The receptors come from a human donor with alopecia areata.

The chain recombines TRBV6-1 with TRBJ1-4; 7 positions agree with TRBD1. The trim removed 7 bases at V and 10 bases at J, leaving 12 bases unmatched. Germline loops: CDR1 MNHNS, CDR2 SASEGT. The CDR3 contains 14 residues. The DNA of the CDR3 is TGTGCCAGCACTACGACAGGGCGAGATGTAAAACTGTTTTTT. It codes for CASTTTGRDVKLFF.

The chain joins TRBV7-9 to TRBJ2-7, with D uncertain. V was shortened by 6 bases and J by 0 bases, with 3 bases between the two germline ends. This CDR3 has 11 residues. CDR1 is SEHNR and CDR2 is FQNEAQ in the germline V gene (reference sequence). The CDR3 here is CASSFSYEQYF. In nucleotides, the CDR3 is TGTGCCAGCAGTTTCTCCTACGAGCAGTACTTC.

This chain connects TRBV10-2 to TRBJ2-1; tentatively, D is TRBD1 (6 bases). V lost 5 bases, J lost 4 bases, and 15 bases lay in between. Germline assignment: CDR1 WSHSY and CDR2 SAAADI. The CDR3 runs 15 residues. The CDR3, as DNA: TGCGCCAGCAGTCAGGACAGAAGACTTTACAATGAGCAGTTCTTC. The encoded protein is CASSQDRRLYNEQFF.

The chain couples TRBV13 to TRBJ2-5; D possibly corresponds to TRBD1 (7 bases). CDR3 length equals 13 residues. Between the trimmed V and J ends, which lost 5 bases and 5 bases, there was a span of 12 bases. Germline V CDR1 and CDR2: PRHDT, FYEKMQ (reference sequence). CDR3 protein: CASSQGEDETQYF. Here the CDR3 DNA reads TGTGCCAGCAGCCAGGGGGAGGACGAGACCCAGTACTTC.

CDR3 sequence: CSAGTNTEAFF. CDR3 in DNA: TGCAGCGCCGGGACGAACACTGAAGCTTTCTTT. The chain is built from TRBV29-1 and TRBJ1-1; weak D call: TRBD1 (5 bases). There are 11 residues in the CDR3. Germline CDR1 and CDR2: SQVTM and ANQGSEA. Trimming left V 7 bases short and J 1 base short, with 7 bases between. Full variable domain (rest looked up from reference TRBV29-1 and TRBJ1-1): SAVISQKPSRDICQRGTSLTIQCQVDSQVTMMFWYRQQPGQSLTLIATANQGSEATYESGFVIDKFPISRPNLTFSTLTVSNMSPEDSSIYLCSAGTNTEAFFGQGTRLTVV.

About this clone: Its ends do not fully match the called genes, so a read error is possible. The gene calls are TRBV5-1 and TRBJ2-3; 7 bases agree with TRBD2. Germline values: CDR1 SGHRS, CDR2 YFSETQ. The CDR3 runs 15 residues. The CDR3 region is CASSRGGGSTDTQYF. For the CDR3, the DNA is TGCGCCAGCAGCCGTGGCGGGGGTAGCACCGATACGCAGTATTTT.

In this sample, this clone turned up a few times. The rearrangement joins TRBV29-1 to TRBJ1-2; D is unclear. Germline V gives CDR1 SQVTM, CDR2 ANQGSEA. The CDR3 is 13 residues long. The V and J ends lost 4 bases and 3 bases respectively, with 12 bases between them. The CDR3 is CSVADGEHYGYTF. The DNA of the CDR3 is TGCAGCGTTGCGGACGGGGAGCACTATGGCTACACCTTC.

The rearrangement links TRBV7-2 to TRBJ1-1, with 8 nucleotides matching TRBD1. There are 15 residues in the CDR3. The germline gives CDR1 SGHTA, CDR2 FQGNSA. V shed 2 bases, J shed 5 bases, and the junction held 7 bases outside the gene matches. CDR3 DNA: TGTGCCAGCAGCTTATCCGACAGGGGTCGAACTGAAGCTTTCTTT. Its translation: CASSLSDRGRTEAFF.

The sample holds a few counts of this clone. The J gene is TRBJ2-6, the V gene TRBV29-1; either TRBD1 or TRBD2 may fit D (6 bases each). The V and J ends lost 4 bases and 0 bases respectively, with 16 bases between them. Germline lookup yields CDR1 SQVTM and CDR2 ANQGSEA. The CDR3 contains 17 residues. This CDR3 reads CSVGGAGSPSGANVLTF. CDR3 coding DNA: TGCAGCGTTGGGGGGGCTGGCTCGCCCTCTGGGGCCAACGTCCTGACTTTC. The full variable domain, completed using reference TRBV29-1 and TRBJ2-6, is SAVISQKPSRDICQRGTSLTIQCQVDSQVTMMFWYRQQPGQSLTLIATANQGSEATYESGFVIDKFPISRPNLTFSTLTVSNMSPEDSSIYLCSVGGAGSPSGANVLTFGAGSRLTVL.

In its sample, this clone was seen a few times. The chain recombines TRBV12-5 with TRBJ2-7; 12 bases are a match to TRBD1. The CDR3 sequence is 15 residues long. CDR1 LGHNT and CDR2 FRNRAP come from the germline V gene. After removal of 4 bases from V and 4 bases from J, the junction contained 5 bases not matched to a gene. The CDR3: CASGSPGQGAYEQYF. The CDR3 DNA reads as TGTGCTAGTGGTTCCCCGGGACAGGGGGCTTACGAGCAGTACTTC.

This clone was counted once. V and J are TRBV29-1 and TRBJ2-7; TRBD1 aligns across 10 bases. The V gene's germline CDR1 is SQVTM and CDR2 ANQGSEA. The J segment lost 6 bases and the V segment lost 6 bases, leaving 8 bases of the junction unmatched. The CDR3 has 13 residues. The CDR3 DNA reads as TGCAGCGTGTGGACAGGGGGAACTCGCGAGCAGTACTTC. Residues: CSVWTGGTREQYF.

The J gene is TRBJ1-1, the V gene TRBV13; 12 nucleotides agree with TRBD1. The CDR3 length is 15 residues. Trimming took 3 bases from V and 3 from J; bases not matched to a gene: 2. Germline V gene sequence: CDR1 PRHDT, CDR2 FYEKMQ (reference sequence). The CDR3 nucleotides are TGTGCCAGCAGCTTGGGACAGGGGGCCGACACTGAAGCTTTCTTT. The encoded protein is CASSLGQGADTEAFF.

This chain joins TRBV5-1 and TRBJ2-1, with TRBD2 identical over 7 bases. Germline CDR1 and CDR2: SGHRS and YFSETQ. The CDR3 consists of 17 residues. V was pared by 0 bases and J by 5 bases, with 11 bases of the junction left unmatched. CDR3 bases: TGCGCCAGCAGCTTGGCGCTTTTCGGCGGGGGAAACAATGAGCAGTTCTTC. Its translation is CASSLALFGGGNNEQFF.

Written as DNA, the CDR3 is TGTGCCAGCAGCGCGGGGCCGAGCTCCTACGAGCAGTACTTC. Translating it yields CASSAGPSSYEQYF. The chain employs TRBV9 and TRBJ2-7, with D possibly called TRBD1 or TRBD2 (5 bases each). V lost 3 bases to trimming and J lost 0 bases, with 10 bases between them. Germline CDR1 and CDR2: SGDLS and YYNGEE. This CDR3 has 14 residues.

This clone was counted only a few times. Additional DNA sequences in this sample encode the identical CDR3. V usage is TRBV9 and J usage is TRBJ2-1; TRBD2 matches 8 bases. From germline, CDR1 is SGDLS and CDR2 YYNGEE. The CDR3 length is 15 residues. The ends lost 0 bases at V and 3 bases at J; junction bases unmatched: 2. The CDR3 nucleotides are TGTGCCAGCAGCGTAGGGGCGGGGGGCTACAATGAGCAGTTCTTC. This gives the protein CASSVGAGGYNEQFF.

This clone was picked up a small number of times. The chain is built from TRBV6-5 and TRBJ2-7; 8 positions agree with TRBD1. V lost 8 bases and J lost 5; bases outside the gene matches: 11. The V gene's germline CDR1 is MNHEY and CDR2 SVGAGI. The CDR3 runs to 14 residues. In DNA, the CDR3 is TGTGCCAGCGATATGACCGGGACAGGAAACGAGCAGTACTTC. Translation: CASDMTGTGNEQYF.

This clone was detected only a few times. The chain employs TRBV30 and TRBJ2-1; 10 positions agree with TRBD2. Trimming at V came to 0 bases and at J to 4 bases, leaving 3 bases not matched to a gene. This CDR3 has 15 residues. Germline V gene lookup returns CDR1 GTSNPN and CDR2 SVGIG (reference sequence). Written as DNA, the CDR3 is TGTGCCTGGAGTGTAGCGGGGGGGCAGTACAATGAGCAGTTCTTC. Its translation is CAWSVAGGQYNEQFF. The full variable domain, with the rest looked up from reference TRBV30 and TRBJ2-1, is SQTIHQWPATLVQPVGSPLSLECTVEGTSNPNLYWYRQAAGRGLQLLFYSVGIGQISSEVPQNLSASRPQDRQFILSSKKLLLSDSGFYLCAWSVAGGQYNEQFFGPGTRLTVL.

The chain couples TRBV7-2 to TRBJ2-1, with 12 bases lining up with TRBD2. V trimming: 7 bases; J trimming: 6 bases; junction bases outside the gene matches: 7. The CDR3 length is 15 residues. The germline V gene has CDR1 SGHTA and CDR2 FQGNSA. CDR3 sequence (DNA): TGTGCCAGCACCGTTACTAGCGGGGGGATCAATGAGCAGTTCTTC. Translated, it gives CASTVTSGGINEQFF.

This clone was seen only a few times. This rearrangement joins TRBV4-1 to TRBJ2-3; D is unresolved. Deletions cut 5 bases from V and 6 bases from J, with 15 bases between. The germline V gene has CDR1 MGHRA and CDR2 YSYEKL. This CDR3 is 14 amino acids long. The CDR3 loop reads CASSVVSQYDTQYF. The CDR3 bases are TGCGCCAGCAGCGTGGTGAGTCAGTACGATACGCAGTATTTT.

A single count supports this clone. This chain uses TRBV30 with TRBJ2-5, with TRBD2 matching 13 bases. This CDR3 contains 15 residues. CDR1 and CDR2 from the germline V gene are GTSNPN and SVGIG (reference sequence). Trimming at V came to 4 bases and at J to 1 base, leaving 3 bases not matched to a gene. CDR3 in DNA: TGTGCCTGGACGAGGACTAGCGGGGGCCAAGAGACCCAGTACTTC. This encodes CAWTRTSGGQETQYF.

The chain links TRBV29-1 to TRBJ1-3; D remains ambiguous. The germline V gene has CDR1 SQVTM and CDR2 ANQGSEA. With 8 bases removed from V and 1 base from J, the gap between germline ends came to 18 bases. The CDR3 contains 15 residues. CDR3 sequence: CSYYLDTRSGNTIYF. In DNA form, the CDR3 reads TGCAGCTACTATCTCGACACCCGTTCTGGAAACACCATATATTTT.

The chain couples TRBV4-3 to TRBJ1-2; D uncertain. Germline CDR1 and CDR2: LGHNA and YSLEER. V dropped 0 bases and J dropped 4 bases, with 9 bases sitting between them. The CDR3 extends over 14 amino acids. The CDR3 DNA is TGCGCCAGCAGCCAAGATACTGGAGGCTATGGCTACACCTTC. It codes for CASSQDTGGYGYTF.

In this sample, this clone turned up a few times. V gene TRBV29-1 combines with J gene TRBJ2-7; D unclear. The CDR3 covers 13 residues. CDR1 and CDR2 from the germline V gene are SQVTM and ANQGSEA. The V end was cut by 0 bases, the J end by 6 bases, with 12 bases between. The CDR3 here is CSVEDSVGPEQYF. CDR3 nucleotide sequence: TGCAGCGTTGAAGATTCGGTAGGGCCCGAGCAGTACTTC.